These 8 T cell receptor beta chains were all obtained from the same sample, sequenced in a study of T cell responses to AZD1222 COVID-19 vaccine. The assay was immunoSEQ multiplex PCR, and TCRdb's table has in-frame clones only and misses some. The sample lists about 91,000 clones; around 90% were seen once. Sequenced here: peripheral blood, sampled 28 days after the second AZD1222 dose. These receptors were obtained from an adult who received the AZD1222 COVID-19 vaccine.

Points on this clone: A read error may produce the germline difference seen at one junction end. V gene TRBV11-3 combines with J gene TRBJ1-1; D remains ambiguous. The CDR3 extends over 14 amino acids. The germline V gene encodes CDR1 SGHNT and CDR2 YENEEA. This chain's CDR3 is CASRLVGGNTEAFF. The CDR3 DNA is TGTGCCAGCAGATTAGTTGGAGGGAACACTGAAGCTTTCTTT.

This clone was picked up one time. The chain carries TRBV28 and TRBJ1-2; 7 bases align to TRBD1. The CDR3 is made up of 14 amino acids. Germline V gene data show CDR1 as MDHEN and CDR2 as SYDVKM. The junction had 8 bases not matched to a gene; V was cut back by 4 bases and J by 6 bases. The chain's CDR3 is CASSSPGQIHGYTF. As DNA, the CDR3 is TGTGCCAGCAGTTCTCCGGGACAGATACATGGCTACACCTTC.

Only one count was recorded for this clone. The chain combines TRBV19 with TRBJ1-5, with D tentatively TRBD1 (5 bases). V lost 1 base to trimming and J lost 1 base, with 14 bases between them. The length of the CDR3 is 17 residues. Germline CDR1 LNHDA, CDR2 SQIVND (reference sequence). Here the CDR3 reads CASSIGGIAGSNQPQHF. DNA for the CDR3: TGTGCCAGTAGTATAGGGGGGATTGCGGGAAGCAATCAGCCCCAGCATTTT.

The genes are TRBV20-1 and TRBJ1-2; D is uncertain. V was clipped by 3 bases and J by 2 bases, with 13 bases between them. This CDR3 region has 14 residues. Germline CDR1 DFQATT, CDR2 SNEGSKA (reference sequence). The CDR3 reads CSASAGRANYGYTF. CDR3 DNA sequence: TGCAGTGCTAGTGCTGGTAGGGCCAACTATGGCTACACCTTC.

The chain employs TRBV7-3 and TRBJ1-5; D gene unclear. Trimming removed 1 base at V and 7 bases at J, with 8 bases between. Germline loops: CDR1 SGHTA, CDR2 FQGTGA. The CDR3 sequence is 13 residues long. CDR3 residues: CASSLNGGQPQHF. The CDR3 nucleotides read TGTGCCAGCAGCTTAAATGGAGGCCAGCCCCAGCATTTT.

As to this clone: The same CDR3 arises from other DNA sequences in this sample as well. The chain employs TRBV5-1 and TRBJ1-1, with D possibly being TRBD1 (6 bases). From germline, CDR1 is SGHRS and CDR2 YFSETQ. Trimming shortened V by 0 bases and J by 4 bases, and 10 bases separated the two germline ends. This CDR3 comprises 14 residues. CDR3 sequence reads: CASSLDRVGTEAFF. The DNA for the CDR3 is TGCGCCAGCAGCTTGGACAGGGTGGGCACTGAAGCTTTCTTT.

The CDR3 region has the DNA TGTGCCAGCAGCTTAGTCGCGGGACAGGATAATTCACCCCTCCACTTT. This gives the protein CASSLVAGQDNSPLHF. The chain employs TRBV7-2 and TRBJ1-6; 8 bases align to TRBD1. V lost 1 base to trimming and J lost 5 bases; unmatched junction nucleotides: 4. Per germline, CDR1 SGHTA and CDR2 FQGNSA. This CDR3 spans 16 amino acids.

The CDR3 spells CASSLGTGIEKLFF. The DNA for the CDR3 is TGTGCCAGCAGCTTAGGGACAGGGATCGAAAAACTGTTTTTT. V usage is TRBV11-2 and J usage is TRBJ1-4; 8 positions agree with TRBD1. Germline-derived CDR1 and CDR2 are SGHAT and FQNNGV. CDR3 length equals 14 residues. The junction had 3 bases not matched to a gene; V was cut back by 1 base and J by 8 bases.